A selection of T cell receptor beta chains follows, all from one sample in a study of blood T cell repertoires in COVID-19. The repertoire was sequenced with immunoSEQ multiplex PCR; TCRdb's copy has only in-frame clones and lacks some. Of 200,000 to 300,000 clones listed, 86% are singletons. The sample taken for sequencing was PBMCs or T cells enriched from blood (not recorded which). These receptor sequences come from a woman aged 45-59 years who had recovered from COVID-19. The CDR3 runs from the conserved cysteine through the conserved F or W. The order of the fields is CDR3 protein, CDR3 DNA, J gene, V gene, D gene, clone size. D genes are given only for firm matches. Size tells how often a clone was seen (once, few, many) or the class of an expanded clone, and some rows leave it out.

CASAFGTGDYEQYF | TGTGCCAGCGCATTCGGGACAGGGGACTACGAGCAGTACTTC | TRBJ2-7 | TRBV18 | TRBD1 | -
CASSPTGGIQPQHF | TGTGCCAGCAGCCCGACAGGGGGCATCCAGCCCCAGCATTTT | TRBJ1-5 | TRBV3-1/TRBV3-2 | TRBD1 | -
CASSYLGGGYTF | TGTGCCAGTAGTTACCTAGGGGGAGGCTACACCTTC | TRBJ1-2 | TRBV19 | - | -
CASSYEAGWYEQYF | TGTGCCAGCAGTTACGAGGCCGGCTGGTACGAGCAGTACTTC | TRBJ2-7 | TRBV6-2/TRBV6-3 | - | -
CASSEAPAGELFF | TGTGCCAGCAGTGAAGCCCCAGCGGGGGAGCTGTTTTTT | TRBJ2-2 | TRBV2 | - | -
CASSRDREDEQFF | TGTGCCAGCAGTCGGGACAGGGAGGATGAGCAGTTCTTC | TRBJ2-1 | TRBV6-6 | TRBD1 | -
CASSDRDRVARGYTF | TGTGCCAGCAGTGACCGGGACAGGGTCGCGCGTGGCTACACCTTC | TRBJ1-2 | TRBV6-1 | TRBD1 | -
CAISSGVGGYTF | TGTGCCATCAGTTCAGGGGTGGGCGGCTACACCTTC | TRBJ1-2 | TRBV10-3 | - | -
CASRRGQETQYF | TGTGCCAGCAGGAGAGGGCAGGAGACCCAGTACTTC | TRBJ2-5 | TRBV28 | - | -
CASSYGAGATYEQYF | TGTGCCAGCAGTTACGGGGCGGGAGCCACCTACGAGCAGTACTTC | TRBJ2-7 | TRBV6-2/TRBV6-3 | TRBD2 | -
CASSLAGWETQYF | TGCGCCAGCAGCTTGGCAGGATGGGAGACCCAGTACTTC | TRBJ2-5 | TRBV5-1 | - | -
CASSPSSGRAESYEQYF | TGTGCCAGCTCACCGTCTAGCGGGAGGGCCGAATCCTACGAGCAGTACTTC | TRBJ2-7 | TRBV18 | TRBD2 | -
CASSFTYEQYF | TGTGCCAGCAGCTTTACCTACGAGCAGTACTTC | TRBJ2-7 | TRBV7-9 | - | -
CAISGSPDRTHNEQFF | TGTGCCATCAGTGGATCCCCCGACAGGACGCACAATGAGCAGTTCTTC | TRBJ2-1 | TRBV10-3 | - | -
CASSPRYGQRISSYEQYF | TGTGCCAGCAGTCCTCGCTATGGCCAGCGGATTAGCTCCTACGAGCAGTACTTC | TRBJ2-7 | TRBV28 | - | -
CASSLGRGTGKPEYTF | TGTGCCAGCAGCTTAGGCCGGGGGACAGGTAAACCCGAATACACCTTC | TRBJ1-2 | TRBV7-2 | TRBD1 | once
CASRATGYGYTF | TGTGCCAGCAGGGCCACAGGGTATGGCTACACCTTC | TRBJ1-2 | TRBV28 | - | once
CASSYDSYEQYF | TGTGCCAGCAGCTATGACAGCTACGAGCAGTACTTC | TRBJ2-7 | TRBV7-2 | - | once
CASSQDDPTETYEQYF | TGCGCCAGCAGCCAAGACGATCCGACAGAGACCTACGAGCAGTACTTC | TRBJ2-7 | TRBV4-1 | - | -
CASSSPPGMTPLHF | TGTGCCAGTAGTTCACCGCCAGGGATGACACCCCTCCACTTT | TRBJ1-6 | TRBV19 | - | -
CASSSRDRRYHF | TGTGCCAGCAGCTCCCGGGACAGAAGATACCACTTT | TRBJ1-6 | TRBV11-3 | TRBD1 | -
CASRDRDVQPQHF | TGTGCCAGTAGGGACAGGGATGTCCAGCCCCAGCATTTT | TRBJ1-5 | TRBV19 | TRBD1 | -
CSVEWDSNYGYTF | TGCAGCGTTGAGTGGGACAGTAACTATGGCTACACCTTC | TRBJ1-2 | TRBV29-1 | TRBD1 | -
CASSEAGYEQYF | TGTGCCAGCAGCGAAGCAGGGTACGAGCAGTACTTC | TRBJ2-7 | TRBV7-2 | - | -